The text below deals with one T cell receptor beta chain. These data belong to a study of shared T cell receptors in the human thymus. The protocol was immunoSEQ multiplex PCR, while the TCRdb copy is restricted to in-frame clones and leaves out a portion. The sample lists hundreds of thousands of clones, approximately 85% occurring once. The same data also went into a second study, on human thymus T cells. That work adds: The sample donors, healthy Finnish infants, were having corrective surgery for congenital heart defects. The thymus was resected at corrective cardiac surgery. Repertoires sampled from thymus and blood appeared biased in V and J gene usage. Highly overlapping thymic repertoires among unrelated individuals were reported in related research.

Sequencing was carried out using thymocytes. This TCR was sampled from a girl under three years old with a congenital heart defect.

The CDR3: CASSFIRVRERDPDTQYF. The CDR3 nucleotides read TGTGCCAGCAGCTTCATTCGGGTCCGAGAGCGGGACCCAGATACGCAGTATTTT. The V call is TRBV7-9, the J call TRBJ2-3, with TRBD2 matching 7 bases. The CDR3 is made up of 18 amino acids. Germline trimming cut 3 bases from V and 4 bases from J; bases unmatched to any gene: 16. Germline CDR1 is SEHNR and CDR2 is FQNEAQ (reference sequence).